Listed here are 6 T cell receptor beta chains from one sample, sequenced in a study of blood T cell repertoires in COVID-19. Only in-frame clones appear in the TCRdb table, and some are missing; sequencing was by immunoSEQ multiplex PCR. Of 150,000 to 200,000 clones detected, about 77% appear once; the ten largest clones hold about a sixth. Sequencing used PBMCs or T cells enriched from blood (not recorded which). The receptor set was obtained from a woman aged 45-65 years with acute COVID-19.

The gene calls are TRBV7-8 and TRBJ2-1, with 9 bases fitting TRBD2. The V gene end was trimmed by 5 bases and the J gene end by 4 bases; junction bases not matched to a gene: 12. Per the germline V gene, CDR1 is SGHVS and CDR2 is FQNEAQ. This CDR3 contains 17 residues. CDR3 in DNA: TGTGCCAGCAGCGTTGGTGGAGGGCTAGCGGGGTACAATGAGCAGTTCTTC. Protein sequence: CASSVGGGLAGYNEQFF.

The V gene is TRBV9, the J gene TRBJ2-1, with D possibly TRBD2 on 7 matching bases. Germline V lookup: CDR1 SGDLS, CDR2 YYNGEE. Trimming pared 3 bases from V and 6 bases from J, leaving 22 bases between. The CDR3 spans 17 residues. The CDR3 loop is CASSARGGGGPSNEQFF. The CDR3 DNA reads TGTGCCAGCAGCGCCAGAGGTGGGGGGGGCCCATCCAATGAGCAGTTCTTC.

The chain's CDR3 is CASRTGHNSPLHF. CDR3 DNA sequence: TGTGCCAGCCGGACAGGTCATAATTCACCCCTCCACTTT. The chain uses TRBV2 and TRBJ1-6; 7 nucleotides line up with TRBD1. CDR3 length equals 13 residues. Germline V CDR1 and CDR2: SNHLY, FYNNEI. V shed 8 bases and J 5 bases; nucleotides not matched to a gene: 3.

The J gene is TRBJ2-5, the V gene TRBV7-2; no reliable D call. The germline CDR1 and CDR2 sequences are SGHTA and FQGNSA. V was clipped by 1 base and J by 1 base, with 4 bases between them. The CDR3 has 13 residues. This chain's CDR3 is CASSLGPQETQYF. CDR3 nucleotide sequence: TGTGCCAGCAGCTTAGGGCCCCAAGAGACCCAGTACTTC.

In this sample, this clone turned up a few times. V gene TRBV18 combines with J gene TRBJ1-1; 7 bases map to TRBD1. CDR1 KGHSH and CDR2 LQKENI come from the germline V gene. With 5 bases clipped from V and 4 bases from J, the junction kept 7 bases outside the gene matches. This CDR3 is built from 14 residues. The CDR3 sequence is CASSSDRDGTEAFF. DNA of the CDR3: TGTGCCAGCTCATCTGACAGGGATGGCACTGAAGCTTTCTTT.

The genes are TRBV10-1 and TRBJ1-1; 8 bases are shared with TRBD1. Unmatched junction bases numbered 3, after V lost 7 bases and J lost 5 bases. Germline CDR1 and CDR2: WNHNN and SYGVQD (reference sequence). This CDR3 is built from 12 residues. CDR3 protein: CASNDRGTEAFF. In DNA form, the CDR3 reads TGCGCCAGCAATGACAGGGGTACTGAAGCTTTCTTT.